The present T cell receptor (beta chain) was sequenced within a study of T cells after yellow fever vaccination. Overall study findings and caveats: Only a small proportion of the clonotypes turned up in both the CD4 and the CD8 compartments, likely arising from convergent recombination. High-abundance clonotypes from the bulk population could contaminate FACS-sorted repertoires. Post-booster repertoires again held most primary-vaccination clones (about 96% CD4, around 90% CD8).

The authors made TCR cDNA by 5'RACE template switching, adding a universal primer site and UMIs. MiXCR, applied by TCRdb to the 5' RACE reads, yields one record per CDR3 protein. The sample has about 170,000 distinct CDR3 sequences, about 11% seen once. The V gene's germline CDR1 is GTSNPN and CDR2 SVGIG (reference sequence). The length of the CDR3 is 14 residues. V lost 5 bases, J lost 8 bases, and 7 bases stayed unmatched. With respect to this clonotype: The antigen remains unidentified.

The chain uses TRBV30 and TRBJ2-1; 12 bases agree with TRBD2. The receptor was derived from a man aged 18-30 years who received the YFV17D yellow fever vaccine. Sequenced here: CD8+ T cells sorted from PBMCs, sampled 15 days after the yellow fever booster vaccination. CDR3 loop: CAWSLAGGVDEQFF. DNA of the CDR3: TGTGCCTGGTCCCTAGCGGGGGGGGTAGATGAGCAGTTCTTC.